Listed here is a single TCR beta chain. The V and J ends lost 5 bases and 13 bases respectively, with 14 bases between them. There are 12 residues in the CDR3. In germline, CDR1 is SGHVS, CDR2 FQNEAQ. In the authors' workflow: It was from reference gene primer amplification that nucleated cell counts were estimated. TCRdb's table, derived via immunoSEQ multiplex PCR, lists solely in-frame clones and lacks some. V, J and clone size reflect that table, while D and trimming were determined from the DNA. This table holds a few hundred thousand clones, approximately 80% found once. The sample originates from a study of blood T cell repertoires in COVID-19. Study details: Sites in the United States, Italy and Spain provided acute and convalescent COVID-19 samples. The cDNA or gDNA used as material had been derived from T cells, B-cell-depleted T cells, or PBMCs.

The genes are TRBV7-8 and TRBJ2-2; D is unclear. What was sequenced was peripheral blood. The TCR originated in a woman over 75 with acute or convalescent COVID-19. CDR3 residues: CASSLAASRLFF. In DNA, the CDR3 is TGTGCCAGCAGCCTGGCGGCTAGTAGGCTGTTTTTT.